Listed below are T cell receptor beta chains from one sample, sequenced in a study of cytomegalovirus exposure and HLA in healthy donors. Clones were sequenced by immunoSEQ multiplex PCR, and TCRdb holds only the in-frame ones, with some missing. Seen here are approximately 220,000 clones, roughly 82% observed once, and the top ten hold 4.5% to 7%. Input material: PBMCs. The origin of the receptors is a man aged 40-50 years in good health and CMV-seropositive. CDR3s include the opening cysteine and the closing phenylalanine or tryptophan. The order of the fields is clone size, J gene, D gene, V gene, CDR3 protein, CDR3 DNA. A D gene is named only where the DNA matches it firmly. A clone size is listed for some rows: how often the clone was seen (once, few, many), or a class if it is expanded.

size: -; J: TRBJ2-1; D: -; V: TRBV27; CDR3: CASRHGGGRTSYNEQFF; DNA: TGTGCCAGCAGACACGGGGGCGGGAGAACTTCCTACAATGAGCAGTTCTTC
size: -; J: TRBJ2-3; D: -; V: TRBV5-1; CDR3: CASGSSTDTQYF; DNA: TGCGCCAGCGGCTCAAGCACAGATACGCAGTATTTT
size: once; J: TRBJ2-3; D: -; V: TRBV6-5; CDR3: CASSVYTDTQYF; DNA: TGTGCCAGCAGTGTTTACACAGATACGCAGTATTTT
size: -; J: TRBJ1-1; D: -; V: TRBV19; CDR3: CASRSTGWVTEAFF; DNA: TGTGCCAGTAGGTCGACTGGATGGGTGACTGAAGCTTTCTTT
size: -; J: TRBJ2-1; D: TRBD1; V: TRBV18; CDR3: CASSPGTGFGEQFF; DNA: TGTGCCAGCTCACCAGGGACAGGGTTCGGTGAGCAGTTCTTC
size: -; J: TRBJ2-5; D: -; V: TRBV5-1; CDR3: CASSPVDSLQETQYF; DNA: TGCGCCAGCAGTCCAGTTGACAGCCTCCAAGAGACCCAGTACTTC
size: -; J: TRBJ1-3; D: TRBD1; V: TRBV5-1; CDR3: CASSWDRAGNTIYF; DNA: TGCGCCAGCAGCTGGGACAGGGCTGGAAACACCATATATTTT
size: -; J: TRBJ2-2; D: TRBD2; V: TRBV30; CDR3: CAWGVRSGGPVGELFF; DNA: TGTGCCTGGGGTGTACGCTCGGGAGGGCCCGTCGGGGAGCTGTTTTTT
size: -; J: TRBJ2-1; D: -; V: TRBV5-1; CDR3: CASSLGGRRSSYNEQFF; DNA: TGCGCCAGCAGCTTGGGGGGCCGTAGGAGCTCCTACAATGAGCAGTTCTTC
size: -; J: TRBJ1-1; D: TRBD1; V: TRBV4-2; CDR3: CASSQAGTGYTEAFF; DNA: TGTGCCAGCAGCCAAGCCGGGACAGGGTACACTGAAGCTTTCTTT
size: -; J: TRBJ2-3; D: TRBD2; V: TRBV7-6; CDR3: CASSLEASGNLDTQYF; DNA: TGTGCCAGCAGCTTAGAGGCTAGCGGGAATCTAGATACGCAGTATTTT
size: few; J: TRBJ1-2; D: TRBD1; V: TRBV5-4; CDR3: CASSPQGENYGYTF; DNA: TGTGCCAGCAGCCCACAGGGGGAAAACTATGGCTACACCTTC
size: once; J: TRBJ1-4; D: -; V: TRBV7-9; CDR3: CASSLEDGARTNEKLFF; DNA: TGTGCCAGCAGCCTTGAAGATGGGGCCCGGACTAATGAAAAACTGTTTTTT
size: -; J: TRBJ1-2; D: TRBD1; V: TRBV7-8; CDR3: CASSIRTGILYGYTF; DNA: TGTGCCAGCAGCATAAGGACAGGAATACTATATGGCTACACCTTC
size: -; J: TRBJ1-5; D: TRBD1; V: TRBV2; CDR3: CASRETGESQPQHF; DNA: TGTGCCAGCAGAGAGACAGGGGAAAGTCAGCCCCAGCATTTT
size: -; J: TRBJ2-5; D: TRBD1; V: TRBV5-1; CDR3: CASSLGQGGIETQYF; DNA: TGCGCCAGCAGCTTGGGACAGGGGGGAATCGAGACCCAGTACTTC
size: -; J: TRBJ1-1; D: -; V: TRBV6-5; CDR3: CASSYSTLRGNTEAFF; DNA: TGTGCCAGCAGTTACTCGACCCTGCGGGGGAACACTGAAGCTTTCTTT
size: -; J: TRBJ2-7; D: -; V: TRBV5-1; CDR3: CASSLDRREQYF; DNA: TGCGCCAGCAGCTTGGACAGGCGTGAGCAGTACTTC
size: -; J: TRBJ1-5; D: TRBD1; V: TRBV19; CDR3: CASSTTGGGNQPQHF; DNA: TGTGCCAGTAGTACGACAGGGGGTGGGAATCAGCCCCAGCATTTT
size: -; J: TRBJ1-3; D: -; V: TRBV6-1; CDR3: CASSDLPGSGNTIYF; DNA: TGTGCCAGCAGTGACCTACCGGGCTCTGGAAACACCATATATTTT
size: once; J: TRBJ2-1; D: -; V: TRBV4-2; CDR3: CASSQEPSRNNEQFF; DNA: TGTGCCAGCAGCCAAGAGCCTAGCCGAAACAATGAGCAGTTCTTC
size: -; J: TRBJ1-1; D: -; V: TRBV7-9; CDR3: CASSSFGTEAFF; DNA: TGTGCCAGCAGCTCCTTCGGGACAGAAGCTTTCTTT
size: -; J: TRBJ1-1; D: -; V: TRBV19; CDR3: CASSIRTPTGNTEAFF; DNA: TGTGCCAGTAGTATCAGGACACCCACGGGGAACACTGAAGCTTTCTTT
size: -; J: TRBJ2-1; D: -; V: TRBV27; CDR3: CASSLSYGSSVYNEQFF; DNA: TGTGCCAGCAGTTTATCGTATGGGTCTAGCGTTTACAATGAGCAGTTCTTC
size: -; J: TRBJ1-6; D: -; V: TRBV6-1; CDR3: CASSGELGDSPLHF; DNA: TGTGCCAGCAGTGGCGAACTCGGGGATTCACCCCTCCACTTT
size: -; J: TRBJ2-3; D: TRBD2; V: TRBV9; CDR3: CASSVTSGRGADTQYF; DNA: TGTGCCAGCAGCGTGACTAGCGGGAGAGGGGCAGATACGCAGTATTTT
size: -; J: TRBJ1-1; D: -; V: TRBV27; CDR3: CASSLAGMNTEAFF; DNA: TGTGCCAGCAGTTTAGCAGGGATGAACACTGAAGCTTTCTTT
size: few; J: TRBJ2-6; D: -; V: TRBV6-1; CDR3: CASSELPGIGANVLTF; DNA: TGTGCCAGCAGTGAACTGCCGGGAATCGGGGCCAACGTCCTGACTTTC
size: once; J: TRBJ1-5; D: -; V: TRBV2; CDR3: CASSPTGTQPQHF; DNA: TGTGCCAGCAGTCCGACAGGAACTCAGCCCCAGCATTTT
size: -; J: TRBJ2-2; D: -; V: TRBV2; CDR3: CASWDINTGELFF; DNA: TGTGCCAGCTGGGACATAAACACCGGGGAGCTGTTTTTT
size: -; J: TRBJ2-2; D: TRBD2; V: TRBV27; CDR3: CATRKGLAGGLIAGELFF; DNA: TGTGCCACCCGGAAAGGACTAGCGGGAGGTCTTATAGCCGGGGAGCTGTTTTTT
size: -; J: TRBJ2-1; D: TRBD2; V: TRBV9; CDR3: CASSVRSGSSYNEQFF; DNA: TGTGCCAGCAGCGTCAGAAGCGGGAGCTCCTACAATGAGCAGTTCTTC
size: -; J: TRBJ1-1; D: TRBD1; V: TRBV18; CDR3: CASSPRDSVIEAFF; DNA: TGTGCCAGCTCACCAAGGGACAGCGTCATTGAAGCTTTCTTT
size: -; J: TRBJ2-1; D: TRBD2; V: TRBV2; CDR3: CASSTSGSSYEQFF; DNA: TGTGCCAGCAGTACTAGCGGGAGTAGCTATGAGCAGTTCTTC
size: -; J: TRBJ2-3; D: TRBD2; V: TRBV10-1; CDR3: CASSASGRDTDTQYF; DNA: TGCGCCAGCAGTGCTAGCGGGAGGGACACAGATACGCAGTATTTT
size: -; J: TRBJ1-2; D: -; V: TRBV2; CDR3: CASSAPEDLYGYTF; DNA: TGTGCCAGCAGTGCCCCGGAGGATTTATATGGCTACACCTTC
size: -; J: TRBJ1-5; D: -; V: TRBV30; CDR3: CAWSVSGDQPQHF; DNA: TGTGCCTGGAGTGTCTCAGGGGATCAGCCCCAGCATTTT
size: -; J: TRBJ1-5; D: TRBD1; V: TRBV7-8; CDR3: CASSLYGTGENQPQHF; DNA: TGTGCCAGCAGCTTGTACGGGACAGGAGAAAATCAGCCCCAGCATTTT
size: -; J: TRBJ1-4; D: -; V: TRBV5-1; CDR3: CASSRIGGKNEKLFF; DNA: TGCGCCAGCAGCCGGATCGGGGGGAAGAATGAAAAACTGTTTTTT
size: few; J: TRBJ2-7; D: TRBD2; V: TRBV5-8; CDR3: CASSEVTSGRADEQYF; DNA: TGTGCCAGCAGCGAAGTGACTAGCGGGAGGGCTGACGAGCAGTACTTC
size: -; J: TRBJ1-2; D: -; V: TRBV5-1; CDR3: CASSPGSGYGYTF; DNA: TGCGCCAGCAGCCCAGGTAGTGGTTATGGCTACACCTTC
size: -; J: TRBJ1-5; D: -; V: TRBV5-1; CDR3: CASSPGVGDNQPQHF; DNA: TGCGCCAGCAGCCCGGGGGTTGGGGACAATCAGCCCCAGCATTTT
size: once; J: TRBJ2-3; D: -; V: TRBV9; CDR3: CASSVREGTQYF; DNA: TGTGCCAGCAGCGTAAGAGAGGGTACGCAGTATTTT
size: -; J: TRBJ2-5; D: TRBD1; V: TRBV5-1; CDR3: CASSKDRGGETQYF; DNA: TGCGCCAGCAGCAAAGACAGGGGGGGTGAGACCCAGTACTTC
size: many; J: TRBJ1-1; D: TRBD1; V: TRBV7-8; CDR3: CASRYQQGVNTEAFF; DNA: TGTGCCAGCAGATATCAACAGGGGGTGAACACTGAAGCTTTCTTT
size: -; J: TRBJ2-3; D: TRBD2; V: TRBV11-3; CDR3: CASSPGLAGGTDTQYF; DNA: TGTGCCAGCAGCCCAGGACTAGCGGGAGGCACAGATACGCAGTATTTT
size: -; J: TRBJ1-1; D: -; V: TRBV10-1; CDR3: CASSETGITEAFF; DNA: TGCGCCAGCAGTGAGACAGGGATCACTGAAGCTTTCTTT
size: -; J: TRBJ2-2; D: TRBD2; V: TRBV6-4; CDR3: CASSGTSGSTGELFF; DNA: TGTGCCAGCAGTGGGACTAGCGGGAGCACCGGGGAGCTGTTTTTT
size: -; J: TRBJ1-1; D: -; V: TRBV19; CDR3: CASRAGFGNTEAFF; DNA: TGTGCCAGTAGGGCCGGGTTCGGGAACACTGAAGCTTTCTTT
size: few; J: TRBJ2-7; D: TRBD1; V: TRBV7-3; CDR3: CASSFDRDYEQYF; DNA: TGTGCCAGCAGCTTCGACAGGGATTACGAGCAGTACTTC
size: -; J: TRBJ2-7; D: TRBD1; V: TRBV10-3; CDR3: CAISETGTGPYEQYF; DNA: TGTGCCATCAGTGAGACCGGGACAGGGCCCTACGAGCAGTACTTC
size: -; J: TRBJ2-3; D: TRBD2; V: TRBV7-9; CDR3: CASSFGGLNTDTQYF; DNA: TGTGCCAGCAGCTTTGGGGGACTAAACACAGATACGCAGTATTTT
size: -; J: TRBJ2-1; D: TRBD1; V: TRBV6-5; CDR3: CASRGDRGPNNEQFF; DNA: TGTGCCAGCAGGGGGGACAGGGGGCCTAACAATGAGCAGTTCTTC
size: -; J: TRBJ1-5; D: -; V: TRBV30; CDR3: CAWSVSRGNSNQPQHF; DNA: TGTGCCTGGAGTGTGTCAAGGGGGAATAGCAATCAGCCCCAGCATTTT
size: -; J: TRBJ1-2; D: -; V: TRBV27; CDR3: CASSLGGNYGYTF; DNA: TGTGCCAGCAGTTTGGGCGGGAACTATGGCTACACCTTC
size: -; J: TRBJ2-7; D: -; V: TRBV5-4; CDR3: CASSSYYEQYF; DNA: TGTGCCAGCAGCTCCTACTACGAGCAGTACTTC
size: -; J: TRBJ1-1; D: -; V: TRBV6-5; CDR3: CASRLIPKLNTEAFF; DNA: TGTGCCAGCAGGTTGATCCCTAAGTTGAACACTGAAGCTTTCTTT
size: -; J: TRBJ2-1; D: TRBD1; V: TRBV7-8; CDR3: CASSLGPGGSEQFF; DNA: TGTGCCAGCAGCTTAGGCCCAGGGGGAAGTGAGCAGTTCTTC